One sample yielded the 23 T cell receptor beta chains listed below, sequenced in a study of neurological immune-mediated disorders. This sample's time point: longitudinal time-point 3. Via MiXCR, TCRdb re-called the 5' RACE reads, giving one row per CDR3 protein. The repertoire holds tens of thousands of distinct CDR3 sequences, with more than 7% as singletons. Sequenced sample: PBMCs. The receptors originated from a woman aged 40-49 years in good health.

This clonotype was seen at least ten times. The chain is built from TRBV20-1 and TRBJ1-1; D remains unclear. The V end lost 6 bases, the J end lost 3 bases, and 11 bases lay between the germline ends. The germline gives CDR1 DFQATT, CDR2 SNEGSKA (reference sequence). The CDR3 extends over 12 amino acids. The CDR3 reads CSAKVGDTEAFF. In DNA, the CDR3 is TGCAGTGCGAAGGTGGGCGACACTGAAGCTTTCTTT.

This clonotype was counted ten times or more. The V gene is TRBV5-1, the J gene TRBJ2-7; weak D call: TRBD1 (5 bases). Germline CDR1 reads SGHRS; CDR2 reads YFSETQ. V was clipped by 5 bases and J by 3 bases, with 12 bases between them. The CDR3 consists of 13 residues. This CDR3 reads CASSLYDSYEQYF. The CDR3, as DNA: TGCGCCAGCAGTCTATACGACAGCTACGAGCAGTACTTC.

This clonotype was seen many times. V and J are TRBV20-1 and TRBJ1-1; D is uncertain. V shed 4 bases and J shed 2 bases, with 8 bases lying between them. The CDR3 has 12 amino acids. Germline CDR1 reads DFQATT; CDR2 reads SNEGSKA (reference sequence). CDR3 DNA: TGCAGTGCTATGTCGGTAAACACTGAAGCTTTCTTT. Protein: CSAMSVNTEAFF.

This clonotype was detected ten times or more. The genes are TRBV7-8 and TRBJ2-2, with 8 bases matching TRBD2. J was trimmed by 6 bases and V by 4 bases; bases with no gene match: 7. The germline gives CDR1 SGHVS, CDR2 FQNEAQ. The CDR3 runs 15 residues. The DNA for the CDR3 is TGTGCCAGCAGCTCGGGGGGGGGGCCACCCGGGGAGCTGTTTTTT. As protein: CASSSGGGPPGELFF.

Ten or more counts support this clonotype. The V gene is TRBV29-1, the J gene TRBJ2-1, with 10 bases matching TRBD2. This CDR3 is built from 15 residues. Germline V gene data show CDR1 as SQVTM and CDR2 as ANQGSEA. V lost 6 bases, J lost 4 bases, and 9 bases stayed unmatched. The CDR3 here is CSVLAGARRYNEQFF. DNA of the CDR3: TGCAGCGTCCTAGCGGGGGCCCGACGGTACAATGAGCAGTTCTTC.

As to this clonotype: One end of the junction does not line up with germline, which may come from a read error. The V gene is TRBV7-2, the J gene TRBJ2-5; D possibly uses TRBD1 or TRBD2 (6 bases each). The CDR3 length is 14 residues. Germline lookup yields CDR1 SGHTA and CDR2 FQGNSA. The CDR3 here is CASSYTLGAGTHYF. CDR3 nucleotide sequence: TGTGCCAGCAGTTATACACTGGGGGCGGGGACCCATTACTTC.

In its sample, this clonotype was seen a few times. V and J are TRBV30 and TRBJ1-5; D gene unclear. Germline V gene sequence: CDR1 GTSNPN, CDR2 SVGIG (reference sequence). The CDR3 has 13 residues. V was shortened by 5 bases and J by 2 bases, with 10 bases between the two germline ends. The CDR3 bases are TGTGCCTGGGGGTTGTTTGGCAATCAGCCCCAGCATTTT. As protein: CAWGLFGNQPQHF.

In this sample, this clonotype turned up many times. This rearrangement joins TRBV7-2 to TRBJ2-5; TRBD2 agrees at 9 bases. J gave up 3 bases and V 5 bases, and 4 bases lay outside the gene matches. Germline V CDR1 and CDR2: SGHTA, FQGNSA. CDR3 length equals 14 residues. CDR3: CASSRGGGKETQYF. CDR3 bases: TGTGCCAGCAGCCGCGGGGGGGGAAAAGAGACCCAGTACTTC.

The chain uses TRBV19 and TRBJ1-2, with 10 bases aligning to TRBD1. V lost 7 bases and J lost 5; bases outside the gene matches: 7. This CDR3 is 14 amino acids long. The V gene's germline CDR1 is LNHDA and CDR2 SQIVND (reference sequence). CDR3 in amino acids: CASTHQDRGYGYTF. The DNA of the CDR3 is TGTGCCAGTACCCATCAGGACAGGGGGTATGGCTACACCTTC. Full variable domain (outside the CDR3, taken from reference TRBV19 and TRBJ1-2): DGGITQSPKYLFRKEGQNVTLSCEQNLNHDAMYWYRQDPGQGLRLIYYSQIVNDFQKGDIAEGYSVSREKKESFPLTVTSAQKNPTAFYLCASTHQDRGYGYTFGSGTRLTVV.

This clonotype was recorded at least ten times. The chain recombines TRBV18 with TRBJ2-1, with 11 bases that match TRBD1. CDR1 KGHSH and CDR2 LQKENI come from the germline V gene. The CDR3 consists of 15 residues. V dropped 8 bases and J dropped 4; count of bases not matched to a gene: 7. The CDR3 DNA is TGTGCCAGCAGACCGGGACAGGGGGGATACAATGAGCAGTTCTTC. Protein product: CASRPGQGGYNEQFF.

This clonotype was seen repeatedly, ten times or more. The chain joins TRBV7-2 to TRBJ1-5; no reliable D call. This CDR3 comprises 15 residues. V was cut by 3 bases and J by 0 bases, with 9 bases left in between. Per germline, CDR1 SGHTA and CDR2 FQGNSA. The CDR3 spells CASSFKPNSNQPQHF. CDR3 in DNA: TGTGCCAGCAGCTTCAAACCCAATAGCAATCAGCCCCAGCATTTT.

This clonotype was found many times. The CDR3 loop reads CSAHGSLAAALETQYF. DNA of the CDR3: TGCAGTGCCCACGGATCCCTAGCAGCCGCATTAGAGACCCAGTACTTC. The J gene is TRBJ2-5, the V gene TRBV20-1; D perhaps matches TRBD2 (5 bases). The germline V and J ends were trimmed by 6 bases and 4 bases, with 24 bases remaining between them. The CDR3 extends over 16 amino acids. In germline, CDR1 is DFQATT, CDR2 SNEGSKA (reference sequence).

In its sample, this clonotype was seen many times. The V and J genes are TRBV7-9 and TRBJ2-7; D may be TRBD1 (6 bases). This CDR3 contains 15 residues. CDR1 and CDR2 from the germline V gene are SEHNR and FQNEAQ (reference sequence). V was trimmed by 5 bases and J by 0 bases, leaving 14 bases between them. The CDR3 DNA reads TGTGCCAGCAGCACATATCAGGGGAGCTCCTACGAGCAGTACTTC. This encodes CASSTYQGSSYEQYF.

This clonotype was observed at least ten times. The CDR3 DNA follows: TGTGCCACCAGCAGAGTCAATACCGACCAGCCCCAGCATTTT. This sequence encodes CATSRVNTDQPQHF. The J gene is TRBJ1-5, the V gene TRBV15; unclear D gene. Looked up from germline, CDR1 is LNHNV and CDR2 is YYDKDF (reference sequence). This CDR3 contains 14 residues. Trimming took 1 base from V and 7 from J, leaving 11 bases between them.

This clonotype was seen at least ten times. CDR3 in DNA: TGTGCCAGCAGTCCCCAGGCCTGGGGAGCGGGAGCGAGCGGGGAGCTGTTTTTT. The encoded protein is CASSPQAWGAGASGELFF. The chain recombines TRBV12-3 or TRBV12-4 with TRBJ2-2; the match to TRBD2 covers 8 bases. After removal of 5 bases from V and 7 bases from J, the junction contained 18 bases not matched to a gene. CDR3 length equals 18 residues.

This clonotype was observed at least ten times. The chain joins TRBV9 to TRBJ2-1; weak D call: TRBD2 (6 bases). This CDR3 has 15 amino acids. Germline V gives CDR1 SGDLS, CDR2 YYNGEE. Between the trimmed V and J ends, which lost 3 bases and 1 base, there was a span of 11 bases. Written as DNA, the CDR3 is TGTGCCAGCAGCGAGGGAGGCGGGTCCTACAATGAGCAGTTCTTC. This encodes CASSEGGGSYNEQFF.

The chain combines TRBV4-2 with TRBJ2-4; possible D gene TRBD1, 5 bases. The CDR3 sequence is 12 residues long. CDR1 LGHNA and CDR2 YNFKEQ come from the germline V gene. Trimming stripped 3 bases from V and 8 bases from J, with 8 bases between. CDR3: CASSHTGYIQYF. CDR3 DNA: TGTGCCAGCAGCCACACAGGTTACATTCAGTACTTC.

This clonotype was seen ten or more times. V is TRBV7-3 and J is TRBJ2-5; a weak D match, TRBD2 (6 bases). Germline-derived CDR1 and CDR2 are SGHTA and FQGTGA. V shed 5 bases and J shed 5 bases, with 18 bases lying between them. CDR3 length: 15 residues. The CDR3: CASSRSAGREETQYF. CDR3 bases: TGTGCCAGCAGCCGTAGTGCGGGGCGAGAGGAGACCCAGTACTTC.

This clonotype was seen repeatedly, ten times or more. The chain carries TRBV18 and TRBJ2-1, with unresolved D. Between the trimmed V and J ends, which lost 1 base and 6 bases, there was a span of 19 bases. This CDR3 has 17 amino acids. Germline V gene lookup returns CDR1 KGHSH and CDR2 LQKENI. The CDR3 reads CASSPQTGRSLGNEQFF. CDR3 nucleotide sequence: TGTGCCAGCTCACCACAGACCGGCAGGTCCTTGGGCAATGAGCAGTTCTTC.

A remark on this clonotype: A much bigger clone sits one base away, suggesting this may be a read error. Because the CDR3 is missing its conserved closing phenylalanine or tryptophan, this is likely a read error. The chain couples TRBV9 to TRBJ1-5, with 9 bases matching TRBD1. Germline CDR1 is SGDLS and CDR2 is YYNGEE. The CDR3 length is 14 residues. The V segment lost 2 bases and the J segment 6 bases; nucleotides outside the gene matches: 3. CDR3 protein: CASSVGQGIQPQHS. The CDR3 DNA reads TGTGCCAGCAGCGTCGGACAGGGGATTCAGCCCCAGCATTCT.

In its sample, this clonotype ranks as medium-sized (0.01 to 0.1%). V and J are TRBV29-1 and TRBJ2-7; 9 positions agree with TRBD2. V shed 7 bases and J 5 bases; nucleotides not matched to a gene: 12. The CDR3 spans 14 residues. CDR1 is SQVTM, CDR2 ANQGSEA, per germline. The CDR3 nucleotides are TGCAGCGCCCAGGAGTCTAGCGGGATCGACGAGCAGTACTTC. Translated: CSAQESSGIDEQYF.

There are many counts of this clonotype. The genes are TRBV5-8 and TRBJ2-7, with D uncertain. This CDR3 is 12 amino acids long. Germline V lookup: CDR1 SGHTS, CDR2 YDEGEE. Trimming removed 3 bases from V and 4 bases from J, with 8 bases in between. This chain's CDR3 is CASSSRTYEQYF. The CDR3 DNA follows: TGTGCCAGCAGCTCCCGAACATACGAGCAGTACTTC. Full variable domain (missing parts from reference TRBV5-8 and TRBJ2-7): EAGVTQSPTHLIKTRGQQATLRCSPISGHTSVYWYQQALGLGLQFLLWYDEGEERNRGNFPPRFSGRQFPNYSSELNVNALELEDSALYLCASSSRTYEQYFGPGTRLTVT.

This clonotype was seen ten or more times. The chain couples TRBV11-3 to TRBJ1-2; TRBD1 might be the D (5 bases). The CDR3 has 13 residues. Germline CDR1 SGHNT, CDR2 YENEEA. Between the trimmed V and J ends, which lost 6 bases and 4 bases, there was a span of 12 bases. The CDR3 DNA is TGTGCCAGCAGGTACCCAACAGGCTATGGCTACACCTTC. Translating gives CASRYPTGYGYTF. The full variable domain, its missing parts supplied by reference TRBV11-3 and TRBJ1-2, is EAGVVQSPRYKIIEKKQPVAFWCNPISGHNTLYWYLQNLGQGPELLIRYENEEAVDDSQLPKDRFSAERLKGVDSTLKIQPAELGDSAVYLCASRYPTGYGYTFGSGTRLTVV.